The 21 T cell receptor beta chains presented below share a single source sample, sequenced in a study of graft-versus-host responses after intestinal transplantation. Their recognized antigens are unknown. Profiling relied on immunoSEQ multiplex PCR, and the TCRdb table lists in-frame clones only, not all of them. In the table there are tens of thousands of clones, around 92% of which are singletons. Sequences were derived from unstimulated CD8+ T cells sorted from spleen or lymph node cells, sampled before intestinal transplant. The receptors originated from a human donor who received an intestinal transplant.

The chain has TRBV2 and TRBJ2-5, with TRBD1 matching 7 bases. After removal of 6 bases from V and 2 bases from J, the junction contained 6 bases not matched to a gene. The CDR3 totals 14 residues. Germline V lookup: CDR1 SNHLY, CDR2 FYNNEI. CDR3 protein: CASRKDRLQETQYF. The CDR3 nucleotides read TGTGCCAGCAGGAAGGACAGGCTGCAAGAGACCCAGTACTTC.

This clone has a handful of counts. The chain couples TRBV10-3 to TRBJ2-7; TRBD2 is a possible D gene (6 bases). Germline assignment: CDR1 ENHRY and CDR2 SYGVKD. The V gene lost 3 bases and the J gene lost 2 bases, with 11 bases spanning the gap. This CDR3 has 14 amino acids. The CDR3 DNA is TGTGCCATCAGTGAACGGGGGTCCGCCTACGAGCAGTACTTC. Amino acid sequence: CAISERGSAYEQYF.

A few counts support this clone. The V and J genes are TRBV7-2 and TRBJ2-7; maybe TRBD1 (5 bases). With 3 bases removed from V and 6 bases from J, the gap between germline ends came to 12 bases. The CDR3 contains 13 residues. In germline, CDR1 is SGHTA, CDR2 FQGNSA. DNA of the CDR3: TGTGCCAGCAGCTTTTACAGGAGTGGCGAGCAGTACTTC. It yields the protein CASSFYRSGEQYF.

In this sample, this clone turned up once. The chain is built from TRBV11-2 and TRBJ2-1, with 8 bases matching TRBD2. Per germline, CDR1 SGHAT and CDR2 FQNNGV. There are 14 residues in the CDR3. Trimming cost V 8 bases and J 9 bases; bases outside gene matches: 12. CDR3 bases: TGTGCCAGCCTATATGGCGGGGGGATAAGTGAGCAGTTCTTC. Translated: CASLYGGGISEQFF.

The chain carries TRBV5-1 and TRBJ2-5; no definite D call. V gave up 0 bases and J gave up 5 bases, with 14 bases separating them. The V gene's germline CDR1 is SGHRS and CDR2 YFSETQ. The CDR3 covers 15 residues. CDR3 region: CASSLVGPRAETQYF. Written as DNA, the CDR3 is TGCGCCAGCAGCTTGGTCGGTCCCCGAGCGGAGACCCAGTACTTC.

In nucleotides, the CDR3 is TGTGCCAGCAGCTCGGGACAGGAGGTCACAGATACGCAGTATTTT. This translates into CASSSGQEVTDTQYF. The gene calls are TRBV5-4 and TRBJ2-3, with TRBD1 matching 8 bases. Germline V gene lookup returns CDR1 SGHNT and CDR2 YYREEE (reference sequence). The CDR3 runs to 15 residues. The junction had 5 bases not matched to a gene; V was cut back by 3 bases and J by 2 bases. Drawing the rest from reference TRBV5-4 and TRBJ2-3, the complete variable domain is ETGVTQSPTHLIKTRGQQVTLRCSSQSGHNTVSWYQQALGQGPQFIFQYYREEENGRGNFPPRFSGLQFPNYSSELNVNALELDDSALYLCASSSGQEVTDTQYFGPGTRLTVL.

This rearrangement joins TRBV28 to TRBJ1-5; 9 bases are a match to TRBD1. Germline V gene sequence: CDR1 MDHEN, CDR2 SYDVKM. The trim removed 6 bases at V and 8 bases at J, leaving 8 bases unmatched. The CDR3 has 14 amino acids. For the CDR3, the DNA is TGTGCCAGCAGGGGTACAGGGGGCATGGAGCCCCAGCATTTT. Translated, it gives CASRGTGGMEPQHF.

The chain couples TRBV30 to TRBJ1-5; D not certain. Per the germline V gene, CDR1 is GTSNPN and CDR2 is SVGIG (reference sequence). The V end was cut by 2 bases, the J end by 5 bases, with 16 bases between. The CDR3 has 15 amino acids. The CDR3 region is CAWSINRGSYQPQHF. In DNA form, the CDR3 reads TGTGCCTGGAGTATTAACCGCGGCTCTTATCAGCCCCAGCATTTT.

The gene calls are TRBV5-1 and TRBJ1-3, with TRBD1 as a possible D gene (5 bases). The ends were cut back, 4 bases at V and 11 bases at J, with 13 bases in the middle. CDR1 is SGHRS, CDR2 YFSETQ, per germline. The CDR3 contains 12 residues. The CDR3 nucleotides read TGCGCCAGCAGCCCCGACAGTAGGGCCATATATTTT. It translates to CASSPDSRAIYF.

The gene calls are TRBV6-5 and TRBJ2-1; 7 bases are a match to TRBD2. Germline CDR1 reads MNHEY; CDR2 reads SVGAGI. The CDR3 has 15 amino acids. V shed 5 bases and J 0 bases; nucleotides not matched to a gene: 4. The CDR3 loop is CASSPRLASYNEQFF. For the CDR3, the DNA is TGTGCCAGCAGTCCTAGACTAGCCTCCTACAATGAGCAGTTCTTC.

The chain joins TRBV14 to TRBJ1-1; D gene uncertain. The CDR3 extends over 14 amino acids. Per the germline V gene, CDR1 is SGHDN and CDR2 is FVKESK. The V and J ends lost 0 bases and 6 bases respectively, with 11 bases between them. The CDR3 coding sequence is TGTGCCAGCAGCCAAGAAAGGGAGATCTCTGAAGCTTTCTTT. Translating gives CASSQEREISEAFF.

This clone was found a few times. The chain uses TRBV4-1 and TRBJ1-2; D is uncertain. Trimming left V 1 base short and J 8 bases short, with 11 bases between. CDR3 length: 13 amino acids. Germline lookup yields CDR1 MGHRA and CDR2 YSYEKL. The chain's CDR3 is CASSQVDRSGYTF. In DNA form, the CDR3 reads TGCGCCAGCAGCCAAGTAGATAGGAGCGGCTACACCTTC.

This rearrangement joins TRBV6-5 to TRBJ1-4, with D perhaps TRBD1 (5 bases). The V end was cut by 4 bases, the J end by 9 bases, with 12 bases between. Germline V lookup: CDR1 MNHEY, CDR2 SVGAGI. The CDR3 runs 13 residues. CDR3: CASSSPRGKKLFF. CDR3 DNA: TGTGCCAGCAGTTCCCCACGGGGGAAAAAACTGTTTTTT.

The CDR3 protein is CASSQGGEETSGGLYSTDTQYF. CDR3 sequence (DNA): TGCGCCAGCAGCCAAGGAGGGGAGGAGACTAGCGGGGGTCTTTATAGCACAGATACGCAGTATTTT. The V call is TRBV4-1, the J call TRBJ2-3, with TRBD2 matching 12 bases. V dropped 1 base and J dropped 0; count of bases not matched to a gene: 17. Looked up from germline, CDR1 is MGHRA and CDR2 is YSYEKL. The CDR3 runs to 22 residues.

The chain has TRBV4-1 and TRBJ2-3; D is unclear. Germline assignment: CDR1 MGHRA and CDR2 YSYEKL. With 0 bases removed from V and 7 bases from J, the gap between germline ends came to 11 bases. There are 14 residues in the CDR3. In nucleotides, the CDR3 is TGCGCCAGCAGCCAAGAATGCGCCCGCCATACGCAGTATTTT. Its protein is CASSQECARHTQYF.

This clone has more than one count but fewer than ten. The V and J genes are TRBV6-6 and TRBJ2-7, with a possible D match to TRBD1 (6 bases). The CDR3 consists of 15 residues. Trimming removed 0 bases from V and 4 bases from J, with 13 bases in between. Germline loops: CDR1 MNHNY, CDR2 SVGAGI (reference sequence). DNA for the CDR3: TGTGCCAGCAGTTACTCGCTCCCCAGGGGATACGAGCAGTACTTC. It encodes CASSYSLPRGYEQYF.

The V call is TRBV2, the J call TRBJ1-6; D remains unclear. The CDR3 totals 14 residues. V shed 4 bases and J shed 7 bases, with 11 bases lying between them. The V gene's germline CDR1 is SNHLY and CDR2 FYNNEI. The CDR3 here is CASSGPTGNSPLHF. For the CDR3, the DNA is TGTGCCAGCAGTGGACCAACGGGAAATTCACCCCTCCACTTT.

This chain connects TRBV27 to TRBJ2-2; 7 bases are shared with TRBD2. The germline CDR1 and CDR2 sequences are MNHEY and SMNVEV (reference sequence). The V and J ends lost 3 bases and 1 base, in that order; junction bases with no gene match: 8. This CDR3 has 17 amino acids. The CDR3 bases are TGTGCCAGCAGTTTCTGGGGCAGCGGGGTGAACACCGGGGAGCTGTTTTTT. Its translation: CASSFWGSGVNTGELFF.

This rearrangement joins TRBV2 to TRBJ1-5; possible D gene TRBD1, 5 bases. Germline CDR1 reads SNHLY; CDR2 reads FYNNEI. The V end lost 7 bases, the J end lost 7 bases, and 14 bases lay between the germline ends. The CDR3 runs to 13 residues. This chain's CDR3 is CASNGRAGQPQHF. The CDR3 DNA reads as TGTGCCAGCAACGGCAGGGCAGGGCAGCCCCAGCATTTT.

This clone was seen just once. CDR3 loop: CASSWDRGNADEQYF. The CDR3 coding sequence is TGTGCCAGCAGTTGGGACAGGGGGAATGCGGACGAGCAGTACTTC. This chain connects TRBV28 to TRBJ2-7, with TRBD1 identical over 11 bases. The CDR3 runs to 15 residues. CDR1 and CDR2 (germline): MDHEN, SYDVKM. With 4 bases clipped from V and 5 bases from J, the junction kept 7 bases outside the gene matches.

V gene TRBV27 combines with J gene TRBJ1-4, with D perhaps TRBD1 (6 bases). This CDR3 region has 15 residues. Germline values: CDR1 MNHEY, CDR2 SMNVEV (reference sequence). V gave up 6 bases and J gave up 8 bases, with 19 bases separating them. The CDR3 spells CASSYHNRAGEKLFF. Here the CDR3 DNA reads TGTGCCAGCAGCTACCACAACAGGGCCGGGGAAAAACTGTTTTTT.